The T cell receptor (beta chain) described here comes from a study of T cells in tuberculosis listed by TCRdb under 2018. Background for the entire study: In the study, CD1B tetramers and high-throughput TCR immunosequencing were combined to characterize T cells specific for the mycobacterial lipid antigen glucose monomycolate (GMM). With approximately ten people per group, a South African clinical cohort compared IGRA-negative adolescents, IGRA-positive adolescents with latent tuberculosis, and adults with active tuberculosis. Active tuberculosis patient PBMC were archived before or within 7 days of starting standard anti-tuberculosis treatment. What the authors observed across the whole study: Compared with IGRA-negative controls, TCR-alpha repertoires from active tuberculosis had smaller mean NN-distances to GMM-specific TCRs, which suggests clonal expansion of these TCRs. The smaller NN-distances in active tuberculosis patients were driven in part by shorter CDR3-alpha lengths, while the difference seen for TCR-beta was not statistically significant. Clinical samples were selected based on the availability of cryopreserved specimens, with adults included as active tuberculosis cases and adolescents included as controls. Using GEM motif frequencies, a classifier achieved approximately 75% accuracy, whereas a classifier built on the diverse GMM-specific repertoire got to approximately 87% accuracy (AUROC 0.8 to 0.95).

TCR libraries were generated with the immunoSEQ multiplex PCR assay, using TCR-beta and/or TCR-alpha/delta assays for each sample. Amplified TCR libraries were sequenced on the Illumina high-throughput platform. In the paper's pipeline: Clustering and dimensionality reduction relied on pairwise TCRdist distances among GMM-specific receptors from T cells that were either sorted ex vivo or expanded in vitro. Each clinical repertoire received a mean NN-distance score, defined as the average TCRdist to the nearest 10% of tetramer-positive reference sequences. GEM TCR motif frequency was computed as the fraction of unique TCRs matching known GEM sequences by V/J usage and CDR3 length. Linear discriminant analysis with leave-one-out cross-validation, implemented in scikit-learn, was used to classify active tuberculosis. This immuneACCESS table, as held by TCRdb, lists in-frame sequences with V and J called but not all clones. Of the missing ones, under half trace to an unresolved V gene in checked studies; the others have no known cause. V, J and clone size derive from that table, while D and trimming were established from the DNA sequence. Recorded for this sample are over 30,000 clones; 93% of them occurred a single time. Together, the top ten hold roughly an eighth of the sample.

Interpreted using the paper, the time point label stands for: new active TB diagnosis, blood taken before or within 7 days of starting treatment. The active tuberculosis patients were newly diagnosed, HIV-seronegative South African adults aged 18 years or older. Active tuberculosis was confirmed by positive sputum smear microscopy and/or positive M. tuberculosis culture. Immunosequencing was performed on unsorted cryopreserved PBMC, with around 100,000 T cells per clinical donor covered on average. Worth noting for this clone: Its antigen is currently not known. Per-nucleotide qualities are absent, and no much larger clonotype sits a single base away.

This clonotype was sampled from an adult with tuberculosis. This specimen was PBMCs, taken at tuberculosis diagnosis.

The nucleotides are TGTGCCAGCAGCCCGGGACAGGGGGGGGGTAATGAAAAACTGTTTTTT. Its amino acids are CASSPGQGGGNEKLFF. The sequence is built from TRBV2 and TRBJ1-4, with 11 bases aligning to TRBD1. Trimming removed 6 bases from V and 4 bases from J; the gene matches leave 7 bases unexplained. The germline V gene encodes CDR1 SNHLY and CDR2 FYNNEI. Inclusive of the bounding cysteine and phenylalanine, the CDR3 is 16 residues long. The entry retains the CDR3 DNA only, 48 bases that are in frame from base 1.